This T cell receptor beta chain was recovered during a study of beta chain features in type 1 diabetes. In the study overall: Sorted cells from all samples, numbering about 99,000,000, were examined.

Losses at the gene ends were 7 bases for V and 15 bases for J; bases not matched to a gene: 14. Germline V gene sequence: CDR1 KGHSY, CDR2 FQNENV. The CDR3 length is 13 residues. The investigators reverse transcribed all of the isolated RNA, so they sequenced expressed TCRB transcripts. Repertoires were generated with immunoSEQ multiplex PCR, while TCRdb's copy carries only in-frame clones and drops some. The sample records some 220,000 clones, approximately 10% being singletons. Sequencing was performed on central memory CD4+ T cells from blood. The sequence was obtained from a man aged 18 to 30 in good health. The V call is TRBV16, the J call TRBJ2-1, with 8 bases lining up with TRBD1. CDR3 in DNA: TGTGCCAGCACCCCGCCCAGAGGACAGGGACCGTTCTTC. Protein product: CASTPPRGQGPFF.